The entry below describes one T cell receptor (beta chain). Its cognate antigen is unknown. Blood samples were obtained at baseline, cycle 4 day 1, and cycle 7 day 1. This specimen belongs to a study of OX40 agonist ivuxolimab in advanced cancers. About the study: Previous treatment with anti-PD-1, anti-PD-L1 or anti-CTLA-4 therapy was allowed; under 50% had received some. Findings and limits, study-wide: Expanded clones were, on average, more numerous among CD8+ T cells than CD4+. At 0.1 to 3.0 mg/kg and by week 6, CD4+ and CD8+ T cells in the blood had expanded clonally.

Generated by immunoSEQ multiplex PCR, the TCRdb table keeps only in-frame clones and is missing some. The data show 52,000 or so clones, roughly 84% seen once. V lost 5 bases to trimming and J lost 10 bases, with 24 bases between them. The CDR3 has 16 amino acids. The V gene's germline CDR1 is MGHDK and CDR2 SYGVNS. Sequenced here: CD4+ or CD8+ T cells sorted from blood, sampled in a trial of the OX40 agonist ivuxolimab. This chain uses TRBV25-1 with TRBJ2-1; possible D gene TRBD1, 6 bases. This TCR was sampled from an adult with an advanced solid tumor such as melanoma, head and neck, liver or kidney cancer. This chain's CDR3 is CASSQQGRGSMWEQFF. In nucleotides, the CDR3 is TGTGCCAGCAGTCAACAGGGAAGAGGGTCGATGTGGGAGCAGTTCTTC.